Given below is one T cell receptor beta chain in context. Its antigen is currently unknown. One end of the junction fails to match germline, which may point to a read error. Full-length variable regions came from constant-region reverse primers plus semi-nested Nested Universal Primer A PCR. MiXCR, applied by TCRdb to the 5' RACE reads, yields one record per CDR3 protein. This table holds around 52,000 distinct CDR3 sequences, around 26% found once. General study points: Tumor-infiltrating Treg TCR alpha and beta sequences overlapped most with tumor naive CD4+ T cells, then blood naive. Tumor memory CD4+ T cell TCR gene usage was found to cluster with blood and lymph node memory CD4+ cells and with lymph node naive CD4+ cells.

Memory CD4+ cells were defined as CD4+CD45RO+CD25-. CDR1 and CDR2 from the germline V gene are LGHNA and YNFKEQ. The CDR3 loop spans 15 amino acids. Sequencing used tumor-infiltrating memory CD4+ T cells sorted from the breast tumor. Subset noted: memory CD4+ T cells, CD4+CD45RO+CD25-. The receptor was derived from a female donor with breast cancer. The chain links TRBV4-2 to TRBJ2-3; a weak D match, TRBD2 (6 bases). The CDR3 bases are TGTGCCAGCGGCCAGGCCGGGACTCAAACAGATACGCAGTATTTT. Amino acid sequence: CASGQAGTQTDTQYF.